A single sample gave rise to the 5 T cell receptor beta chains below, sequenced in a study of cytomegalovirus exposure and HLA in healthy donors. PCR involved 60 Vbeta and 13 Jbeta primers. Profiled with immunoSEQ multiplex PCR; TCRdb holds only in-frame clones, not every one. The profile shows some 180,000 clones, just under 80% of them singletons. Sequenced input: PBMCs. The receptors derive from a woman aged 25 to 45 in good health and CMV-seronegative.

The rearrangement joins TRBV7-2 to TRBJ2-1; D might be TRBD1 (6 bases). Per germline, CDR1 SGHTA and CDR2 FQGNSA. This CDR3 region has 12 residues. Trimming took 1 base from V and 15 from J, leaving 13 bases between them. The DNA of the CDR3 is TGTGCCAGCAGCTTAGGGCAGGGGCTACGGTTCTTC. It encodes CASSLGQGLRFF.

CDR3 nucleotides: TGTGCCTCGGGACACCGAGGCAATCAGCCCCAGCATTTT. Amino acids: CASGHRGNQPQHF. The chain is built from TRBV30 and TRBJ1-5; a weak D match, TRBD1 (6 bases). The CDR3 has 13 residues. V lost 7 bases to trimming and J lost 2 bases, with 12 bases between them. Germline CDR1 is GTSNPN and CDR2 is SVGIG (reference sequence).

The CDR3 DNA is TGTGCCAGCAGCCAAGAGGAGCGGGGGGGATCCTACAATGAGCAGTTCTTC. Translating it yields CASSQEERGGSYNEQFF. This chain uses TRBV14 with TRBJ2-1, with 10 bases identical to TRBD2. The germline V gene encodes CDR1 SGHDN and CDR2 FVKESK. V lost 0 bases, J lost 1 base, and 3 bases stayed unmatched. There are 17 residues in the CDR3. Combining the CDR3 with reference TRBV14 and TRBJ2-1 gives the whole variable domain EAGVTQFPSHSVIEKGQTVTLRCDPISGHDNLYWYRRVMGKEIKFLLHFVKESKQDESGMPNNRFLAERTGGTYSTLKVQPAELEDSGVYFCASSQEERGGSYNEQFFGPGTRLTVL.

This rearrangement joins TRBV14 to TRBJ1-2; D unresolved. Germline V CDR1 and CDR2: SGHDN, FVKESK. Trimming left V 0 bases short and J 2 bases short, with 4 bases between. This CDR3 is 13 amino acids long. Here the CDR3 DNA reads TGTGCCAGCAGCCAAGACCTGAACTATGGCTACACCTTC. As protein: CASSQDLNYGYTF. Supplemented by reference TRBV14 and TRBJ1-2, the full variable domain reads EAGVTQFPSHSVIEKGQTVTLRCDPISGHDNLYWYRRVMGKEIKFLLHFVKESKQDESGMPNNRFLAERTGGTYSTLKVQPAELEDSGVYFCASSQDLNYGYTFGSGTRLTVV.

Only one count was recorded for this clone. The chain links TRBV20-1 to TRBJ2-7; possible D gene TRBD2, 6 bases. The CDR3 contains 11 residues. CDR1 and CDR2 from the germline V gene are DFQATT and SNEGSKA (reference sequence). The CDR3 is CSATPEGEQYF. The CDR3, as DNA: TGCAGCGCCACCCCGGAGGGCGAGCAGTACTTC.